These 21 T cell receptor beta chains were sequenced from one sample in a study of cytomegalovirus exposure and HLA in healthy donors. A multiplex PCR was run with 60 Vbeta primers and 13 Jbeta primers. Sequencing used immunoSEQ multiplex PCR; TCRdb keeps in-frame clones, though not all of them. The sample records approximately 110,000 clones, roughly 66% being singletons. The specimen was PBMCs. The receptor set was obtained from a man aged 60 to 69 in good health and CMV-seropositive.

This chain uses TRBV6-6 with TRBJ1-1; TRBD1 matches 7 bases. The germline V gene has CDR1 MNHNY and CDR2 SVGAGI (reference sequence). The CDR3 sequence is 12 residues long. V lost 5 bases, J lost 8 bases, and 5 bases stayed unmatched. In nucleotides, the CDR3 is TGTGCCAGCAGTCGTCCGGGACAGGAAGCTTTCTTT. Protein: CASSRPGQEAFF.

This clone was counted only a few times. J is TRBJ2-3 and V is TRBV29-1; 16 bases are shared with TRBD2. V shed 7 bases, J shed 0 bases, and the junction held 7 bases outside the gene matches. Germline assignment: CDR1 SQVTM and CDR2 ANQGSEA. The CDR3 extends over 17 amino acids. CDR3 amino acids: CSATGLAGGQSTDTQYF. As DNA, the CDR3 is TGCAGCGCCACGGGACTAGCGGGGGGGCAAAGCACAGATACGCAGTATTTT.

This chain joins TRBV11-2 and TRBJ1-6, with D possibly matching TRBD1 (5 bases). The V gene's germline CDR1 is SGHAT and CDR2 FQNNGV. Trimming left V 1 base short and J 10 bases short, with 11 bases between. The length of the CDR3 is 14 residues. As DNA, the CDR3 is TGTGCCAGCAGCTTAGTCTCAGGGAACTCACCCCTCCACTTT. Translation gives CASSLVSGNSPLHF.

The J gene is TRBJ2-5, the V gene TRBV2; maybe TRBD2 (5 bases). The CDR3 length is 14 residues. Trimming stripped 3 bases from V and 2 bases from J, with 10 bases between. The germline gives CDR1 SNHLY, CDR2 FYNNEI. This chain's CDR3 is CASSETAGQETQYF. The DNA for the CDR3 is TGTGCCAGCAGTGAGACGGCGGGTCAAGAGACCCAGTACTTC.

This clone came up once. V gene TRBV30 combines with J gene TRBJ2-1; perhaps TRBD2 as D (6 bases). There are 14 residues in the CDR3. Germline lookup yields CDR1 GTSNPN and CDR2 SVGIG (reference sequence). The germline V and J ends were trimmed by 8 bases and 0 bases, with 14 bases remaining between them. CDR3 coding DNA: TGTGCCACCACATTGGGGGGCTCCTACAATGAGCAGTTCTTC. It encodes CATTLGGSYNEQFF.

CDR3 protein: CASSVQGAPYTEAFF. CDR3 DNA sequence: TGTGCCAGCAGCGTTCAGGGGGCGCCTTACACTGAAGCTTTCTTT. The V and J genes are TRBV7-2 and TRBJ1-1; 8 bases are a match to TRBD1. This CDR3 region has 15 residues. Unmatched junction bases numbered 8, after V lost 5 bases and J lost 3 bases. The germline V gene encodes CDR1 SGHTA and CDR2 FQGNSA. The full variable domain, in which reference TRBV7-2 and TRBJ1-1 provide the parts outside the CDR3, is GAGVSQSPSNKVTEKGKDVELRCDPISGHTALYWYRQSLGQGLEFLIYFQGNSAPDKSGLPSDRFSAERTGGSVSTLTIQRTQQEDSAVYLCASSVQGAPYTEAFFGQGTRLTVV.

The rearrangement uses TRBV5-1 and TRBJ1-1; 10 bases map to TRBD1. Per germline, CDR1 SGHRS and CDR2 YFSETQ. Unmatched junction bases numbered 6, after V lost 1 base and J lost 6 bases. This CDR3 comprises 15 residues. The CDR3 protein is CASSLRGQGGAEAFF. DNA of the CDR3: TGCGCCAGCAGCTTGCGCGGACAGGGGGGCGCTGAAGCTTTCTTT.

On this clone itself: Mismatch with germline at one junction end may stem from a read error. The genes are TRBV7-9 and TRBJ1-1; D is ambiguous. CDR3 length: 12 amino acids. The germline V gene has CDR1 SEHNR and CDR2 FQNEAQ (reference sequence). The CDR3 is CSSSLKSSEAFF. The DNA of the CDR3 is TGTTCCAGCAGCTTAAAGAGCTCTGAAGCTTTCTTT.

The rearrangement uses TRBV30 and TRBJ1-1, with D possibly matching TRBD1 (5 bases). The ends were cut back, 1 base at V and 6 bases at J, with 9 bases in the middle. Germline CDR1 is GTSNPN and CDR2 is SVGIG (reference sequence). There are 12 residues in the CDR3. In DNA, the CDR3 is TGTGCCTGGAGTGCGGACACCCCTGAAGCTTTCTTT. This gives the protein CAWSADTPEAFF. The complete variable domain, with remaining parts taken from reference TRBV30 and TRBJ1-1, reads SQTIHQWPATLVQPVGSPLSLECTVEGTSNPNLYWYRQAAGRGLQLLFYSVGIGQISSEVPQNLSASRPQDRQFILSSKKLLLSDSGFYLCAWSADTPEAFFGQGTRLTVV.

J is TRBJ2-5 and V is TRBV10-3; 8 bases are shared with TRBD2. Trimming at V came to 0 bases and at J to 7 bases, leaving 7 bases not matched to a gene. The germline V gene encodes CDR1 ENHRY and CDR2 SYGVKD. The CDR3 spans 15 residues. CDR3 DNA: TGTGCCATCAGTGAGTCGAATGCACGGGAGGGGACCCAGTACTTC. It is translated as CAISESNAREGTQYF.

The chain has TRBV6-6 and TRBJ1-5, with 9 bases fitting TRBD1. CDR3 size: 14 residues. Germline V gene data show CDR1 as MNHNY and CDR2 as SVGAGI (reference sequence). J lost 5 bases, V lost 6 bases, and 5 bases had no gene match. The CDR3 is CASRETGGDQPQHF. CDR3 coding DNA: TGTGCCAGCAGGGAGACAGGGGGAGATCAGCCCCAGCATTTT.

The rearrangement uses TRBV25-1 and TRBJ1-6, with 12 bases identical to TRBD1. Germline V gives CDR1 MGHDK, CDR2 SYGVNS. After removal of 7 bases from V and 13 bases from J, the junction contained 11 bases not matched to a gene. This CDR3 region has 15 residues. CDR3 nucleotide sequence: TGTGCCAGCAAACCGCCCGGGACAGGGGGCGGTCCCCTCCACTTT. Its translation: CASKPPGTGGGPLHF.

The chain combines TRBV9 with TRBJ2-1; 10 nucleotides match TRBD1. The J segment lost 2 bases and the V segment lost 3 bases, leaving 5 bases of the junction unmatched. The CDR3 extends over 16 amino acids. Germline V lookup: CDR1 SGDLS, CDR2 YYNGEE. CDR3 in DNA: TGTGCCAGCAGCGGCACCGGGACAGGGGCCTACAATGAGCAGTTCTTC. Its protein is CASSGTGTGAYNEQFF.

This clone appeared a few times. The rearrangement links TRBV6-6 to TRBJ2-5; D perhaps matches TRBD2 (5 bases). CDR3 length: 16 residues. The germline V gene has CDR1 MNHNY and CDR2 SVGAGI (reference sequence). Between the trimmed V and J ends, which lost 4 bases and 4 bases, there was a span of 19 bases. The CDR3 loop reads CASSSLHEEGGETQYF. As DNA, the CDR3 is TGTGCCAGCAGTTCCTTACACGAGGAAGGAGGAGAGACCCAGTACTTC.

The chain employs TRBV9 and TRBJ2-3; D not certain. Germline V gene data show CDR1 as SGDLS and CDR2 as YYNGEE. The ends were cut back, 0 bases at V and 2 bases at J, with 10 bases in the middle. The length of the CDR3 is 15 residues. The CDR3 DNA reads as TGTGCCAGCAGCGTAGCCCCAGATATCACAGATACGCAGTATTTT. Its protein product is CASSVAPDITDTQYF.

The chain couples TRBV6-1 to TRBJ2-2, with D tentatively TRBD1 (5 bases). The V end lost 6 bases, the J end lost 1 base, and 6 bases lay between the germline ends. Germline assignment: CDR1 MNHNS and CDR2 SASEGT. There are 13 residues in the CDR3. The CDR3 nucleotides read TGTGCCAGCAGAACAGGGAACACCGGGGAGCTGTTTTTT. Its protein is CASRTGNTGELFF.

The genes are TRBV30 and TRBJ1-6; 8 bases align to TRBD1. Germline V lookup: CDR1 GTSNPN, CDR2 SVGIG (reference sequence). The CDR3 runs 12 residues. J was trimmed by 6 bases and V by 7 bases; bases with no gene match: 2. CDR3 region: CALDRVNSPLHF. The CDR3 bases are TGTGCCTTGGACAGGGTTAATTCACCCCTCCACTTT.

The genes are TRBV11-2 and TRBJ1-6; 11 nucleotides align to TRBD1. The CDR3 is 19 residues long. The ends lost 3 bases at V and 2 bases at J; junction bases unmatched: 9. CDR1 is SGHAT, CDR2 FQNNGV, per germline. In nucleotides, the CDR3 is TGTGCCAGCAGCTTGATAGGGGACAGGGGGAAAACCTATAATTCACCCCTCCACTTT. Encoded protein: CASSLIGDRGKTYNSPLHF. Filled out from reference TRBV11-2 and TRBJ1-6, the complete variable domain reads EAGVAQSPRYKIIEKRQSVAFWCNPISGHATLYWYQQILGQGPKLLIQFQNNGVVDDSQLPKDRFSAERLKGVDSTLKIQPAKLEDSAVYLCASSLIGDRGKTYNSPLHFGNGTRLTVT.

The chain recombines TRBV9 with TRBJ1-6; the D gene is possibly TRBD1 (6 bases). The germline V gene has CDR1 SGDLS and CDR2 YYNGEE. Trimming stripped 0 bases from V and 0 bases from J, with 16 bases between. The CDR3 is 19 residues long. This chain's CDR3 is CASSVAPGGPSSYNSPLHF. The CDR3 DNA reads as TGTGCCAGCAGCGTAGCTCCGGGGGGCCCGAGCTCCTATAATTCACCCCTCCACTTT.

The chain couples TRBV7-9 to TRBJ1-1, with TRBD1 as a possible D gene (5 bases). CDR1 is SEHNR and CDR2 is FQNEAQ in the germline V gene (reference sequence). This CDR3 is built from 14 residues. V was cut by 3 bases and J by 1 base, with 9 bases left in between. This CDR3 is CASSFGHQNTEAFF. The CDR3 DNA reads as TGTGCCAGCAGCTTCGGACACCAGAACACTGAAGCTTTCTTT. Full variable domain (remainder filled in from reference TRBV7-9 and TRBJ1-1): DTGVSQNPRHKITKRGQNVTFRCDPISEHNRLYWYRQTLGQGPEFLTYFQNEAQLEKSRLLSDRFSAERPKGSFSTLEIQRTEQGDSAMYLCASSFGHQNTEAFFGQGTRLTVV.

The chain is built from TRBV19 and TRBJ1-3; D unresolved. Germline V gene lookup returns CDR1 LNHDA and CDR2 SQIVND (reference sequence). This CDR3 has 14 amino acids. Between the trimmed V and J ends, which lost 7 bases and 4 bases, there was a span of 14 bases. The CDR3 DNA reads TGTGCCAGTATACCGTCTGAGTTCGGAAACACCATATATTTT. Its translation: CASIPSEFGNTIYF.